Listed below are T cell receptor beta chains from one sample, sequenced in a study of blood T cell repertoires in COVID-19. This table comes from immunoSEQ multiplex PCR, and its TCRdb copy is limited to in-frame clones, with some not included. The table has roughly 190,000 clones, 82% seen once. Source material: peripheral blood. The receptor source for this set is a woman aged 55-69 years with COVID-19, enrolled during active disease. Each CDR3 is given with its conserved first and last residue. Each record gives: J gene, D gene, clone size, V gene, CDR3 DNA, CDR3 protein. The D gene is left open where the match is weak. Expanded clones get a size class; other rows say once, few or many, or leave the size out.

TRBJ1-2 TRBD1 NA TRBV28 TGTGCCAGCAGCCACAGAGGGAGGGACAGGGTTTGGGCTAACTATGGCTACACCTTC CASSHRGRDRVWANYGYTF
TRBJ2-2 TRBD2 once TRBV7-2 TGTGCCAGCAGCTTAGCGGCTAGCGGGTACATCGGGGAGCTGTTTTTT CASSLAASGYIGELFF
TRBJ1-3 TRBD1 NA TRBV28 TGTGCCAGCACCCGGGACAGGGTGACTGGAAACACCATATATTTT CASTRDRVTGNTIYF
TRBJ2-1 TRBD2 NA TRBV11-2 TGTGCCAGCAGCCCCCGAGAGTGGGTAGCGGGCAATGAGCAGTTCTTC CASSPREWVAGNEQFF
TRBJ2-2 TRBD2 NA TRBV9 TGTGCCAGCAGCGGCGGGAGGCGGACCGGGGAGCTGTTTTTT CASSGGRRTGELFF
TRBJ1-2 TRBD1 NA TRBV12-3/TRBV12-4 TGTGCCAGCAGTTCGACAGGGACACGCAACTCGACCTTC CASSSTGTRNSTF
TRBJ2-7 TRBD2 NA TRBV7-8 TGTGCCAGCAGCTTAGGACTAGCGGTTACGAGCTCCTACGAGCAGTACTTC CASSLGLAVTSSYEQYF
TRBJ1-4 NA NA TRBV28 TGTGCCAGCAGTTTCCGGGGGGAAAAACTGTTTTTT CASSFRGEKLFF
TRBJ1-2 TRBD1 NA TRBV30 TGTGCCTGGGTTCAGGACAGGAACTATGGCTACACCTTC CAWVQDRNYGYTF
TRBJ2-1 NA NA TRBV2 TGTGCCAGCAGTGAGGGGGCCCGCTCCGTCAATGAGCAGTTCTTC CASSEGARSVNEQFF
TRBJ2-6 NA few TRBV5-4 TGTGCCAGCAGCTTACAGGTCCTCTCTAGGTCCAACGTCCTGACTTTC CASSLQVLSRSNVLTF
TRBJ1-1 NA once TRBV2 TGTGCCAGCAGTGAAGCGCTAGGGGGCACTGAAGCTTTCTTT CASSEALGGTEAFF
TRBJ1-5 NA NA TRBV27 TGTGCCAGCAGTTCATCAGAGGGCCAATATAGCAATCAGCCCCAGCATTTT CASSSSEGQYSNQPQHF
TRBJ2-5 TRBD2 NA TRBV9 TGTGCCAGCAGCGTGGCAACTAGCGGGGGCCAAGAGACCCAGTACTTC CASSVATSGGQETQYF
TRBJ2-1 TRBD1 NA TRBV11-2 TGTGCCAGCAGCTCCGGGACAGGGTTGTTCTTC CASSSGTGLFF
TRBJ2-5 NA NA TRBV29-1 TGCAGCGCGGCAGGGGAAGAGACCCAGTACTTC CSAAGEETQYF
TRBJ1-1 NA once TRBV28 TGTGCCAGCAGTTTGGTAGATGAAGCTTTCTTT CASSLVDEAFF
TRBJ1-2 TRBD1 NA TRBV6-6 TGTGCCAGCAGGTCTTACAGGGGAAGTTTGCACTATGGCTACACCTTC CASRSYRGSLHYGYTF
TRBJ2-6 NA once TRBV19 TGTGCCAGTAGTAACAGGGTCACCATCTCTGGGGCCAACGTCCTGACTTTC CASSNRVTISGANVLTF
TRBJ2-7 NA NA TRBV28 TGTGCCAGCAGAGGAGGGGTTCCGTACTTC CASRGGVPYF
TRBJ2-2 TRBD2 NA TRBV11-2 TGTGCCAGCAGCCCCCAAGCGGGAGGCCCGACCGGGGAGCTGTTTTTT CASSPQAGGPTGELFF
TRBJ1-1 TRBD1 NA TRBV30 TGTGCCTGGAGCCCTGACAGGGGGAACACTGAAGCTTTCTTT CAWSPDRGNTEAFF
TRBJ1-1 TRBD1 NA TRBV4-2 TGTGCCAGCAGCCAAGGGACAGGGGGCAACACTGAAGCTTTCTTT CASSQGTGGNTEAFF
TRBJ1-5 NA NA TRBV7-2 TGTGCCAGCAGCCTCTTGGGGGGGGGTCAGCCCCAGCATTTT CASSLLGGGQPQHF
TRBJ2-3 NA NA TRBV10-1 TGCGCCAGCAGTGAGTCGCTGGCAGCGAGCACAGATACGCAGTATTTT CASSESLAASTDTQYF
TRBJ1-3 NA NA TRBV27 TGTGCCAGCAGTCCGTTAGCCCTCCTAGGCGTTGGAAACACCATATATTTT CASSPLALLGVGNTIYF
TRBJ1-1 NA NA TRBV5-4 TGTGCCAGCAGAGTGACAGGAATGAACACTGAAGCTTTCTTT CASRVTGMNTEAFF
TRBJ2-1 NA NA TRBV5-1 TGCGCCAGCAGCCTCGTTGGGGCTTGGGTTGATGAGCAGTTCTTC CASSLVGAWVDEQFF
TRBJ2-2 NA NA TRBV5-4 TGTGCCAGCAGCTTGGAAGCGACTTTGAACACCGGGGAGCTGTTTTTT CASSLEATLNTGELFF
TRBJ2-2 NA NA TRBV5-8 TGTGCCAGCAGCTCGGGCACAGGGAGCACCGGGGAGCTGTTTTTT CASSSGTGSTGELFF
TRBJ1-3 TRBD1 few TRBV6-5 TGTGCCAGCAGCCATCCGGGACAGATTAGAAACACCATATATTTT CASSHPGQIRNTIYF
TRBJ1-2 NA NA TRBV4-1 TGCGCCAGCAGTCATTTTCCCGACAGGAATAACTATGGCTACACCTTC CASSHFPDRNNYGYTF
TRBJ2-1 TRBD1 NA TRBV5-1 TGCGCCAGCAGCTTGTGGATCCAGGGACAGAGACACAATGAGCAGTTCTTC CASSLWIQGQRHNEQFF
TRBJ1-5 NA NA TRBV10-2 TGCGCCAGCTCCCCGGCGGGGGGTCGTTCACATCAGCCCCAGCATTTT CASSPAGGRSHQPQHF
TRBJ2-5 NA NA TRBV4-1 TGCGCCAGCAGCCAAGGGCAGGCCGGGGGGACCCAGTACTTC CASSQGQAGGTQYF
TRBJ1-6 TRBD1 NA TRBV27 TGTGCCAGCATGCGGCAGGGGGCGCGGGATTCACCCCTCCACTTT CASMRQGARDSPLHF
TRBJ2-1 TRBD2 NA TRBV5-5 TGTGCCAGCAGCTTCCTAGCGGGGCCCCAGAATGAGCAGTTCTTC CASSFLAGPQNEQFF
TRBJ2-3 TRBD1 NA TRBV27 TGTGCCAGCAGTTTAGGGACAGAGGGGGATACGCAGTATTTT CASSLGTEGDTQYF
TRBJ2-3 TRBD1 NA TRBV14 TGTGCCAGCGACAGGGGGTTTAGCACAGATACGCAGTATTTT CASDRGFSTDTQYF
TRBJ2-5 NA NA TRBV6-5 TGTGCCAGCAGTCCAATAGCGTTGGGTGAGACCCAGTACTTC CASSPIALGETQYF
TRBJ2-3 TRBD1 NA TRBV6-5 TGTGCCAGCACCTCGGGACAGTTCACAGATACGCAGTATTTT CASTSGQFTDTQYF
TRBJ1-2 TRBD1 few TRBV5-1 TGCGCCAGCAGCCCCGGACAGGGGGCGGAGGGCTACACCTTC CASSPGQGAEGYTF
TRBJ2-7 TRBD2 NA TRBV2 TGTGCCAGCACGCCGGGACTAGCGGAAGAGCAGTACTTC CASTPGLAEEQYF
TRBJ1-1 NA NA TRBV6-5 TGTGCCAGCAGTTTAGGCGGGGGCCCTGGGAACACTGAAGCTTTCTTT CASSLGGGPGNTEAFF
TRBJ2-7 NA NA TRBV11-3 TGTGCCAGCAGCTTAGGCCTTACAGGGGACTCCTCCTACGAGCAGTACTTC CASSLGLTGDSSYEQYF
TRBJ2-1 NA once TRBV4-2 TGTGCCAGCAGCCAAGAGGGGAGCTCCTACAATGAGCAGTTCTTC CASSQEGSSYNEQFF
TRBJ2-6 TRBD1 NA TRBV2 TGTGCCAGCAGTGCTCGGGACAGGGTGCACGGGGCCAACGTCCTGACTTTC CASSARDRVHGANVLTF
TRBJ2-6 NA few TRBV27 TGTGCCAGCAGTTCCTACAGGAGCATCTCTGGGGCCAACGTCCTGACTTTC CASSSYRSISGANVLTF
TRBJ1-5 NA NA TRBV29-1 TGCAGCGCTCTAAATCAGCCCCAGCATTTT CSALNQPQHF
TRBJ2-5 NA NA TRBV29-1 TGCAGCGTCTCCCAGTCAGGTGGAGAGACCCAGTACTTC CSVSQSGGETQYF
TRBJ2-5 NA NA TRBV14 TGTGCCAGCAGCCAATGGCGGGACTGGACTAAAGAGACCCAGTACTTC CASSQWRDWTKETQYF
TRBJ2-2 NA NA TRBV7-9 TGTGCCAGCACCTCGGGGGTAGTTGACACCGGGGAGCTGTTTTTT CASTSGVVDTGELFF
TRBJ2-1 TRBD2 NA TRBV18 TGTGCCAGCTCGATCTCTATCGCGCCGGGGGGACATGAGCAGTTCTTC CASSISIAPGGHEQFF
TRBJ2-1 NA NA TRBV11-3 TGTGCCAGCAGCTTCGGGACTAATGAGCAGTTCTTC CASSFGTNEQFF
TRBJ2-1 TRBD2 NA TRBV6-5 TGTGCCAGCAGTTACTTAGCGGGAGGGCCGGGTGAGCAGTTCTTC CASSYLAGGPGEQFF